The clone carrying this T cell receptor (beta chain) was observed a single time. The sample originates from a study of T cells after somatic rescue of genetic block. V lost 6 bases, J lost 2 bases, and 6 bases stayed unmatched. Germline loops: CDR1 MNHNS, CDR2 SASEGT. CDR3 size: 15 residues. Measured with immunoSEQ multiplex PCR; TCRdb has only the in-frame clones, and not every one. The data show roughly 70,000 clones, 92% seen once. The rearrangement uses TRBV6-1 and TRBJ2-7; 11 bases agree with TRBD2. The source is a man aged 35-49 years. Sequenced input: peripheral blood mononuclear cells (PBMCs). The DNA for the CDR3 is TGTGCCAGCAGCATCGGGACTAGCGGTCCCTACGAGCAGTACTTC. Translated, it gives CASSIGTSGPYEQYF.